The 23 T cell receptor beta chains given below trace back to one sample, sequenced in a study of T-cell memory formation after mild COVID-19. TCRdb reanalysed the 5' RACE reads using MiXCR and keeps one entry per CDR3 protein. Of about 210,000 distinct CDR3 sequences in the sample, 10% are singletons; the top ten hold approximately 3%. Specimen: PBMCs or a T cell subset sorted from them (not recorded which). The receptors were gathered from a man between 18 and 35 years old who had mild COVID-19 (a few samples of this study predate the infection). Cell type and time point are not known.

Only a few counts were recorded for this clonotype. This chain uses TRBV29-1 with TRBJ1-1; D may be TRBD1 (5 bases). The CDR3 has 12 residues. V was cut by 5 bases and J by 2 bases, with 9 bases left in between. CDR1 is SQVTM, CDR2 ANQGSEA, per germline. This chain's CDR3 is CSVSTGNTEAFF. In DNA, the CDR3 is TGCAGCGTTTCAACAGGTAACACTGAAGCTTTCTTT.

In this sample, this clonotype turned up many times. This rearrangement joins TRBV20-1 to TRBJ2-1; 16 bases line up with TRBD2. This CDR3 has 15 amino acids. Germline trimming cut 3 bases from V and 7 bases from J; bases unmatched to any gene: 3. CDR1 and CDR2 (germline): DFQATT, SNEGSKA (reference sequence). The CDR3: CSARRGLAGGNEQFF. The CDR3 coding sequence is TGCAGTGCTAGGAGGGGACTAGCGGGGGGGAATGAGCAGTTCTTC.

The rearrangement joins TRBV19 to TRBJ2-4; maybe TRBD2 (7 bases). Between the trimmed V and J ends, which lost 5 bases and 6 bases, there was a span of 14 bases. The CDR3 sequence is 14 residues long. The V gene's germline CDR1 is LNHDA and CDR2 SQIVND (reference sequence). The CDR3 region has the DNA TGTGCCAGTAGTCCCCGGGGGGCGGGAAACATTCAGTACTTC. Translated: CASSPRGAGNIQYF.

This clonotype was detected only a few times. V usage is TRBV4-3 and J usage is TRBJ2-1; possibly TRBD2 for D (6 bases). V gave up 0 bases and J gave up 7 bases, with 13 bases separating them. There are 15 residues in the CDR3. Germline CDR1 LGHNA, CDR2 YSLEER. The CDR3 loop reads CASSQDSGGWNEQFF. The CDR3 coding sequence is TGCGCCAGCAGCCAAGACTCCGGGGGATGGAATGAGCAGTTCTTC.

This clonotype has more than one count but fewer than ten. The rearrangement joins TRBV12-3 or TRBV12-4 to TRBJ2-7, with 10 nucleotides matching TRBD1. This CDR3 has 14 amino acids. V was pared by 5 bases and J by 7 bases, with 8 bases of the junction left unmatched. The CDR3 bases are TGTGCCAGCAGTCTAGGGACAGGGGTTGGGGAGCAGTACGTC. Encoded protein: CASSLGTGVGEQYV.

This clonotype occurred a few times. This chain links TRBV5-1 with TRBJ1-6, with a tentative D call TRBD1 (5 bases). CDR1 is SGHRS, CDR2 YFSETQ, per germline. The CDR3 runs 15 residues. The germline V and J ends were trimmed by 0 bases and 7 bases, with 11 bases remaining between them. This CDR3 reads CASSLDQGSNSPLHF. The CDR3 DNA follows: TGCGCCAGCAGCTTGGATCAGGGCTCCAATTCACCCCTCCACTTT.

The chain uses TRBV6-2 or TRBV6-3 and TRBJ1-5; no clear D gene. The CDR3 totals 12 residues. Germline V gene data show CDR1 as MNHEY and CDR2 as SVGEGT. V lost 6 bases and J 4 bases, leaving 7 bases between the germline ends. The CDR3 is CASRPVNQPQHF. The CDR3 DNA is TGTGCCAGCAGGCCAGTTAATCAGCCCCAGCATTTT.

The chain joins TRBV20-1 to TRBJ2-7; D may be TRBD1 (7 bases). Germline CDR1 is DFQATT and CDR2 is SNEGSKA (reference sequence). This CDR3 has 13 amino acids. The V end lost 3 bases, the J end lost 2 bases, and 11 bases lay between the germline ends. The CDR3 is CSASRGTAYEQYF. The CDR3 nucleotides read TGCAGTGCTAGTCGCGGGACAGCCTACGAGCAGTACTTC.

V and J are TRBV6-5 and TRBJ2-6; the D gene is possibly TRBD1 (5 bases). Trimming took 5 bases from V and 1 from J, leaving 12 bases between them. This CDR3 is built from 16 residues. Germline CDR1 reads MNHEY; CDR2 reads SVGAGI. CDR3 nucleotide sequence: TGTGCCAGCAGTACTCAGGGTGCGTCTGGGGCCAACGTCCTGACTTTC. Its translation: CASSTQGASGANVLTF.

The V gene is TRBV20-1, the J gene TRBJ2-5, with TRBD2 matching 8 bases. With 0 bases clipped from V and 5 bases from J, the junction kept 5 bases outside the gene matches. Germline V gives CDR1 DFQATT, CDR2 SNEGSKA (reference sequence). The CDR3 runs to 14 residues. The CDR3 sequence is CSARERGGTETQYF. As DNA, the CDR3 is TGCAGTGCTAGAGAGCGCGGGGGGACTGAGACCCAGTACTTC.

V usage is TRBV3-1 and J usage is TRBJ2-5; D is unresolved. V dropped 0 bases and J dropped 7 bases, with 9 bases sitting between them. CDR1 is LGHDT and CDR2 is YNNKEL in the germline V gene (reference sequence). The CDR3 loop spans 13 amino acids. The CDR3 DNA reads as TGTGCCAGCAGCCAAGATCGGAGAGCGACCCAGTACTTC. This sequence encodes CASSQDRRATQYF.

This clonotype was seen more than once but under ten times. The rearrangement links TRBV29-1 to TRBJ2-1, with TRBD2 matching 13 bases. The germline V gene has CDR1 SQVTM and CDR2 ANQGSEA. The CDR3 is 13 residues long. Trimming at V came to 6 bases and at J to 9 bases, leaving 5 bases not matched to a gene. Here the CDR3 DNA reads TGCAGCGTGGCTACTAGCGGGGGGGGTGAGCAGTTCTTC. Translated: CSVATSGGGEQFF.

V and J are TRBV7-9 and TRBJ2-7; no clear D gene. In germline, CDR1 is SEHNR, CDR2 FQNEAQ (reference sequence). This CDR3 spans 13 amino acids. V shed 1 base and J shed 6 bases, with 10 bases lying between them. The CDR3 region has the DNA TGTGCCAGCAGCTTAGGTGCAGAGCCCGAGCAGTACGTC. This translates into CASSLGAEPEQYV.

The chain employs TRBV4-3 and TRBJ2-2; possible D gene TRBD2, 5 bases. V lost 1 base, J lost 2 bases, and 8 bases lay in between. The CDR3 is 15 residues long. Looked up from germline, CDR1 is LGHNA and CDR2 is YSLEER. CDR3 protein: CASSQGPGNTGELFF. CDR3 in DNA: TGCGCCAGCAGCCAAGGACCGGGAAACACCGGGGAGCTGTTTTTT.

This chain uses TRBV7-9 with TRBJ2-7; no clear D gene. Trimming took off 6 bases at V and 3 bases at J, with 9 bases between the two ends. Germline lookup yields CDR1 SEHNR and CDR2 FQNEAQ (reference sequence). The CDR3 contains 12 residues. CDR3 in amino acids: CASSKDGYEQYV. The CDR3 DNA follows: TGTGCCAGCAGTAAGGACGGCTACGAGCAGTACGTC.

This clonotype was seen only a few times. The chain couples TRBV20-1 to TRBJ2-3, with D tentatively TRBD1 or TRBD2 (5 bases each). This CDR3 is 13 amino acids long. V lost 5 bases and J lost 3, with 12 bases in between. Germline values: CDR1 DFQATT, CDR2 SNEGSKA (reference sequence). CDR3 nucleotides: TGCAGTGCTGGGGGACCGGGGACAGATACGCAGTATTTT. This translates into CSAGGPGTDTQYF.

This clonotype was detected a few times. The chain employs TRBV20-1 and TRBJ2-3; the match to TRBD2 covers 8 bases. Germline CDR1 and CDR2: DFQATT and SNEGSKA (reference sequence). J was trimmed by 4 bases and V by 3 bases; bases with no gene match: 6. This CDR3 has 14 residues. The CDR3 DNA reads TGCAGTGCTAGCGGGGGGGCCGTTTCAGATACGCAGTATTTT. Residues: CSASGGAVSDTQYF.

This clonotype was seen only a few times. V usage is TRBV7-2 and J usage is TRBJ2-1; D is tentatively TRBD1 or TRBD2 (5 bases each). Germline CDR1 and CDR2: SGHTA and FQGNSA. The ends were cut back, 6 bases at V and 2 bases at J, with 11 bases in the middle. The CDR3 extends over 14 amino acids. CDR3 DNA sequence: TGTGCCAGCAGTTCCTTGGGGGCCTACAATGAGCAGTTCTTC. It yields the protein CASSSLGAYNEQFF.

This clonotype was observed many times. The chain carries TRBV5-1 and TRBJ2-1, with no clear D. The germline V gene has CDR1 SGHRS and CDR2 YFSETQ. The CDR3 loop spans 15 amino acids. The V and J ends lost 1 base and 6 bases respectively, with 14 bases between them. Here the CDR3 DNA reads TGCGCCAGCAGCTTGTTATCAGACGCCTCCAATGAGCAGTTCTTC. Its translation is CASSLLSDASNEQFF.

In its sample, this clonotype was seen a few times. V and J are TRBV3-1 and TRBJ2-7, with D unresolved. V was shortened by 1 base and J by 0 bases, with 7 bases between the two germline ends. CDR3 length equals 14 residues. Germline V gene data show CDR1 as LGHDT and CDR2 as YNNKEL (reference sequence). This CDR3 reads CASSQVPASYEQYF. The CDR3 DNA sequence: TGTGCCAGCAGCCAAGTTCCGGCCTCCTACGAGCAGTACTTC.

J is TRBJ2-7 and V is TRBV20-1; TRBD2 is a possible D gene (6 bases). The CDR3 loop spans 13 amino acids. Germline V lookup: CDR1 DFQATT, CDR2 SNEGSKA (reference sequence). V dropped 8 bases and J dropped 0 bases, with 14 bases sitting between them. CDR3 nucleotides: TGCAGTCCCCGAATGGAGGGCTCCTACGAGCAGTACGTC. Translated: CSPRMEGSYEQYV.

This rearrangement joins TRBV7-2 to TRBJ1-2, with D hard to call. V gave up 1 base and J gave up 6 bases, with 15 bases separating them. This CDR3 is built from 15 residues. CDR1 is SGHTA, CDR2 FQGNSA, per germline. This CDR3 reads CASSLVSGVGDGYTF. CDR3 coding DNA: TGTGCCAGCAGCTTAGTTAGCGGGGTGGGTGATGGCTACACCTTC.

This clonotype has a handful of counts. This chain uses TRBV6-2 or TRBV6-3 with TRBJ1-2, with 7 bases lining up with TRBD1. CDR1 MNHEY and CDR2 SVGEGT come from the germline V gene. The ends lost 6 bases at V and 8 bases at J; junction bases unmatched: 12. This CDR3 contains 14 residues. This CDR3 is CASSSYDRAYGYTF. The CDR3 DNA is TGTGCCAGCAGCTCCTACGACAGGGCCTACGGCTACACCTTC.